The 25 T cell receptor beta chains below come from one sample, sequenced in a study of cytomegalovirus exposure and HLA in healthy donors (dated by TCRdb to 2016 to 2017). The library was produced with the immunoSEQ multiplex PCR assay. The multiplex PCR relied on a mix of 60 forward primers for TCR Vbeta segments and 13 reverse primers for TCR Jbeta segments. This immuneACCESS table, as held by TCRdb, lists in-frame sequences with V and J called but not all clones. Of the missing ones, under half trace to an unresolved V gene in checked studies; the others have no known cause. The table for this sample lists under 200,000 clones; about 80% of them were counted only once. The top ten hold around 1.9% of the sample. Sequences were obtained from PBMCs. These receptors were taken from a young man in good health and CMV-seronegative.

V is TRBV6-5 and J is TRBJ1-4; 10 nucleotides align to TRBD1. Losses at the gene ends were 7 bases for V and 7 bases for J; bases not matched to a gene: 6. Germline V lookup: CDR1 MNHEY, CDR2 SVGAGI. This CDR3 is 14 amino acids long. The CDR3 here is CASIDRGRSEKLFF. CDR3 DNA: TGTGCCAGCATCGACAGGGGGCGAAGTGAAAAACTGTTTTTT.

The chain links TRBV25-1 to TRBJ1-4, with unresolved D. The V and J ends lost 0 bases and 8 bases respectively, with 13 bases between them. Germline V gives CDR1 MGHDK, CDR2 SYGVNS. CDR3 size: 15 residues. CDR3 coding DNA: TGTGCCAGCAGTGAATACCGGGGAGCGGAAGAAAAACTGTTTTTT. Translating it yields CASSEYRGAEEKLFF.

The chain combines TRBV19 with TRBJ1-1; 8 positions agree with TRBD1. With 6 bases clipped from V and 1 base from J, the junction kept 7 bases outside the gene matches. Germline CDR1 reads LNHDA; CDR2 reads SQIVND (reference sequence). The CDR3 spans 15 residues. CDR3 coding DNA: TGTGCCAGTAGCCCGACAGGGGACTCGAACACTGAAGCTTTCTTT. Translated, it gives CASSPTGDSNTEAFF.

The chain recombines TRBV6-4 with TRBJ2-3; TRBD2 aligns across 8 bases. The junction had 7 bases not matched to a gene; V was cut back by 6 bases and J by 2 bases. Looked up from germline, CDR1 is MRHNA and CDR2 is SNTAGT. The CDR3 extends over 15 amino acids. For the CDR3, the DNA is TGTGCCAGCAGCTCTGCGGGGGGAATCACAGATACGCAGTATTTT. It codes for CASSSAGGITDTQYF.

The V gene is TRBV27, the J gene TRBJ1-6; D gene uncertain. The CDR3 has 15 residues. The ends were cut back, 7 bases at V and 2 bases at J, with 12 bases in the middle. Germline V gives CDR1 MNHEY, CDR2 SMNVEV (reference sequence). In DNA form, the CDR3 reads TGTGCCAGCAACGGCAGAGGCGCCTATAATTCACCCCTCCACTTT. Translating it yields CASNGRGAYNSPLHF.

This clone was observed once. The V call is TRBV10-1, the J call TRBJ2-3; TRBD2 might be the D (5 bases). There are 13 residues in the CDR3. Between the trimmed V and J ends, which lost 4 bases and 5 bases, there was a span of 10 bases. Germline V gene data show CDR1 as WNHNN and CDR2 as SYGVQD (reference sequence). CDR3 coding DNA: TGCGCCAGCAGTGCTCGGGCGGGAGATACGCAGTATTTT. It codes for CASSARAGDTQYF.

This chain uses TRBV4-1 with TRBJ2-7, with a tentative D call TRBD2 (6 bases). CDR3 length equals 15 residues. Germline values: CDR1 MGHRA, CDR2 YSYEKL. V shed 3 bases and J shed 4 bases, with 16 bases lying between them. The CDR3, as DNA: TGCGCCAGCAGCCACGACCCGGGGGTACAATACGAGCAGTACTTC. It specifies CASSHDPGVQYEQYF.

The chain recombines TRBV28 with TRBJ1-1; D gene ambiguous. CDR3 length: 15 residues. Germline loops: CDR1 MDHEN, CDR2 SYDVKM. The V gene lost 2 bases and the J gene lost 5 bases, with 15 bases spanning the gap. The CDR3 loop is CASSLRIGRRTEAFF. The CDR3 nucleotides read TGTGCCAGCAGTTTAAGGATAGGTAGGAGAACTGAAGCTTTCTTT.

The table lists this clone with a few counts. The CDR3 sequence is CASSPLEEGHETQYF. In DNA, the CDR3 is TGTGCCAGCAGTCCATTGGAGGAGGGCCACGAGACCCAGTACTTC. The chain joins TRBV28 to TRBJ2-5; perhaps TRBD2 as D (6 bases). The germline gives CDR1 MDHEN, CDR2 SYDVKM. The ends were cut back, 5 bases at V and 5 bases at J, with 18 bases in the middle. The CDR3 totals 15 residues. Looking up the rest from reference TRBV28 and TRBJ2-5 gives the full variable domain: DVKVTQSSRYLVKRTGEKVFLECVQDMDHENMFWYRQDPGLGLRLIYFSYDVKMKEKGDIPEGYSVSREKKERFSLILESASTNQTSMYLCASSPLEEGHETQYFGPGTRLLVL.

The genes are TRBV5-4 and TRBJ2-2; 8 bases line up with TRBD2. V lost 5 bases to trimming and J lost 3 bases; unmatched junction nucleotides: 9. The length of the CDR3 is 16 residues. CDR1 and CDR2 (germline): SGHNT, YYREEE (reference sequence). DNA of the CDR3: TGTGCCAGCAGATCTCAGCGGGAGAGGTACACCGGGGAGCTGTTTTTT. Translated, it gives CASRSQRERYTGELFF.

The chain has TRBV5-1 and TRBJ2-5, with 7 bases lining up with TRBD2. This CDR3 is built from 17 residues. Losses at the gene ends were 0 bases for V and 0 bases for J; bases not matched to a gene: 8. Per the germline V gene, CDR1 is SGHRS and CDR2 is YFSETQ. The CDR3 spells CASSLAPSGPYQETQYF. The CDR3 DNA reads as TGCGCCAGCAGCTTGGCGCCTAGCGGTCCGTACCAAGAGACCCAGTACTTC.

The chain is built from TRBV14 and TRBJ2-3; 11 bases fit TRBD1. CDR1 is SGHDN, CDR2 FVKESK, per germline. This CDR3 spans 17 amino acids. V lost 0 bases, J lost 5 bases, and 7 bases stayed unmatched. CDR3: CASSQDLGDRGKDTQYF. The CDR3 region has the DNA TGTGCCAGCAGCCAAGATCTGGGGGACAGGGGGAAAGATACGCAGTATTTT.

This sequence joins TRBV7-9 and TRBJ1-4, with a weak D call TRBD1 (5 bases). The CDR3 contains 14 residues. Germline V gene data show CDR1 as SEHNR and CDR2 as FQNEAQ (reference sequence). The ends were cut back, 2 bases at V and 8 bases at J, with 12 bases in the middle. The CDR3 region has the DNA TGTGCCAGCAGCTTATGGGGCGTCGGCGAAAAACTGTTTTTT. Translating it yields CASSLWGVGEKLFF.

The chain is built from TRBV2 and TRBJ1-4; 7 nucleotides agree with TRBD1. Germline V gives CDR1 SNHLY, CDR2 FYNNEI. V dropped 6 bases and J dropped 7; count of bases not matched to a gene: 11. CDR3 length equals 15 residues. The CDR3 region has the DNA TGTGCCAGCAGCCCACGGACAGGATGGGGTGAAAAACTGTTTTTT. This encodes CASSPRTGWGEKLFF.

The chain links TRBV28 to TRBJ2-5, with no clear D. Germline CDR1 is MDHEN and CDR2 is SYDVKM. V shed 7 bases and J shed 3 bases, with 6 bases lying between them. This CDR3 spans 11 amino acids. CDR3 nucleotides: TGTGCCAGCAAGTTAGAAGAGACCCAGTACTTC. It yields the protein CASKLEETQYF.

The CDR3 spells CASRYGQGARIYNYEQYF. CDR3 DNA: TGTGCCAGCAGGTACGGACAGGGGGCCCGGATATATAACTACGAGCAGTACTTC. The genes are TRBV5-5 and TRBJ2-7; 11 positions match TRBD1. Germline assignment: CDR1 SGHKS and CDR2 YYEKEE (reference sequence). V was pared by 5 bases and J by 3 bases, with 16 bases of the junction left unmatched. The CDR3 has 18 amino acids.

The CDR3: CASSDVDIQYF. The CDR3 bases are TGTGCCAGCAGTGACGTCGACATTCAGTACTTC. The chain uses TRBV25-1 and TRBJ2-4; D is undetermined. CDR3 length: 11 residues. Germline CDR1 reads MGHDK; CDR2 reads SYGVNS. V lost 3 bases and J 8 bases, leaving 5 bases between the germline ends.

A note on this clone: Relative to the germline gene, one junction end is altered; a read error may explain this. In the same sample, other DNA sequences code for this CDR3. The chain combines TRBV19 with TRBJ2-6; TRBD2 might be the D (6 bases). The CDR3 runs 16 residues. CDR1 LNHDA and CDR2 SQIVND come from the germline V gene (reference sequence). The CDR3 loop reads CASSSQGGPGANVLTF. Written as DNA, the CDR3 is TGTGCCAGCAGTTCTCAGGGAGGACCTGGGGCCAACGTCCTGACCTTC.

This chain connects TRBV5-1 to TRBJ2-7; 14 positions match TRBD2. Germline CDR1 SGHRS, CDR2 YFSETQ. Trimming cost V 4 bases and J 6 bases; bases outside gene matches: 6. The CDR3 is made up of 15 amino acids. CDR3 amino acids: CASSGGLAGGSEQYF. Written as DNA, the CDR3 is TGCGCCAGCAGCGGTGGACTAGCGGGAGGCAGCGAGCAGTACTTC.

V and J are TRBV28 and TRBJ1-4; D remains ambiguous. Looked up from germline, CDR1 is MDHEN and CDR2 is SYDVKM. The CDR3 loop spans 15 amino acids. V dropped 5 bases and J dropped 5 bases, with 15 bases sitting between them. In nucleotides, the CDR3 is TGTGCCAGCAGTCCCGACACCGGCACCAATGAAAAACTGTTTTTT. As protein: CASSPDTGTNEKLFF. Full variable domain (missing parts from reference TRBV28 and TRBJ1-4): DVKVTQSSRYLVKRTGEKVFLECVQDMDHENMFWYRQDPGLGLRLIYFSYDVKMKEKGDIPEGYSVSREKKERFSLILESASTNQTSMYLCASSPDTGTNEKLFFGSGTQLSVL.

The rearrangement uses TRBV6-1 and TRBJ1-1, with 9 bases fitting TRBD1. The CDR3 consists of 15 residues. Germline V CDR1 and CDR2: MNHNS, SASEGT. Germline trimming cut 6 bases from V and 5 bases from J; bases unmatched to any gene: 10. The CDR3 loop reads CASSAGTGSSTEAFF. CDR3 sequence (DNA): TGTGCCAGCAGCGCCGGGACAGGGTCATCGACTGAAGCTTTCTTT.

The rearrangement joins TRBV7-3 to TRBJ1-6; no clear D. Germline assignment: CDR1 SGHTA and CDR2 FQGTGA. This CDR3 contains 13 residues. The V and J ends lost 5 bases and 6 bases respectively, with 8 bases between them. The CDR3 protein is CASSPQSNSPLHF. The DNA for the CDR3 is TGTGCCAGCAGCCCACAGTCTAATTCACCCCTCCACTTT.

The chain couples TRBV2 to TRBJ1-1, with 7 bases that match TRBD1. Trimming took 8 bases from V and 0 from J; bases not matched to a gene: 6. The CDR3 consists of 14 residues. The germline CDR1 and CDR2 sequences are SNHLY and FYNNEI. CDR3 sequence: CASGGQTMNTEAFF. Written as DNA, the CDR3 is TGTGCCAGCGGGGGACAGACTATGAACACTGAAGCTTTCTTT.

The rearrangement uses TRBV9 and TRBJ2-1; D gene unclear. Germline values: CDR1 SGDLS, CDR2 YYNGEE. This CDR3 is built from 18 residues. V was trimmed by 0 bases and J by 3 bases, leaving 19 bases between them. CDR3 in DNA: TGTGCCAGCAGCGTAGCTACTGACTTCTCCGGCCTCTACAATGAGCAGTTCTTC. Translation gives CASSVATDFSGLYNEQFF.

The chain carries TRBV19 and TRBJ1-5; 8 bases agree with TRBD1. The length of the CDR3 is 16 residues. Germline values: CDR1 LNHDA, CDR2 SQIVND (reference sequence). Trimming at V came to 3 bases and at J to 7 bases, leaving 11 bases not matched to a gene. As DNA, the CDR3 is TGTGCCAGTAGTATCCCGGGGCAGGGGGCGAGGCAGCCCCAGCATTTT. This gives the protein CASSIPGQGARQPQHF.